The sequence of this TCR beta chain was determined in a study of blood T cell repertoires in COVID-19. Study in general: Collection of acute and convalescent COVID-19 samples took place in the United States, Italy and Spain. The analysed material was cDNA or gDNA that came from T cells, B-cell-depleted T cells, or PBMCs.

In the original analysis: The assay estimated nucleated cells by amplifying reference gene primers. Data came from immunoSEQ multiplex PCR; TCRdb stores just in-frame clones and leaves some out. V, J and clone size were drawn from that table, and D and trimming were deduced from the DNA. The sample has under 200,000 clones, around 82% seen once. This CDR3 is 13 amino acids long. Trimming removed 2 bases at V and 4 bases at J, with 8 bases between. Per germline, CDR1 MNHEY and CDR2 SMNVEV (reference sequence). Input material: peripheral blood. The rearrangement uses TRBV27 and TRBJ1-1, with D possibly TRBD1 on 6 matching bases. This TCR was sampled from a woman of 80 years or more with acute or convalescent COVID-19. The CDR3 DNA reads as TGTGCCAGCAGTTTAGCGGGGGCCACTGAAGCTTTCTTT. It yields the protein CASSLAGATEAFF.